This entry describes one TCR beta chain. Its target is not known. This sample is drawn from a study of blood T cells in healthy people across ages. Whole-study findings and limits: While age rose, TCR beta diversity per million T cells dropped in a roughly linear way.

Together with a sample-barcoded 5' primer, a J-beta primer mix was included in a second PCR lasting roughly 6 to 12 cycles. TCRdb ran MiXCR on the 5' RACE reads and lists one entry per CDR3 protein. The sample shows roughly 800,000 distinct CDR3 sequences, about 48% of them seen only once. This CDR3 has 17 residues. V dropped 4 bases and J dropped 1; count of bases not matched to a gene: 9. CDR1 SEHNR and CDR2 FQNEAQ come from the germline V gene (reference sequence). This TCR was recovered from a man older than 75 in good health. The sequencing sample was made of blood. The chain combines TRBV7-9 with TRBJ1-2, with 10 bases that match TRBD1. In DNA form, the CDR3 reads TGTGCCAGCAGCTCGGCCGGGACAGGGGCTCTTAACTATGGCTACACCTTC. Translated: CASSSAGTGALNYGYTF. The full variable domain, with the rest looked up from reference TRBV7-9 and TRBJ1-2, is DTGVSQNPRHKITKRGQNVTFRCDPISEHNRLYWYRQTLGQGPEFLTYFQNEAQLEKSRLLSDRFSAERPKGSFSTLEIQRTEQGDSAMYLCASSSAGTGALNYGYTFGSGTRLTVV.